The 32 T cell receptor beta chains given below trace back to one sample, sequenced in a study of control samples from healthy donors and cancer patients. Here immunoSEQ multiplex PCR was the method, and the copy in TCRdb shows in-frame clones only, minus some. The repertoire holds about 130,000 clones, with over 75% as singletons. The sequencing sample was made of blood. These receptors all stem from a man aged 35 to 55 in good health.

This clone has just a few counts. CDR3 DNA: TGTGCCAGTAGTACCCCCGACAGGTCCCCTGGAAACACCATATATTTT. Protein: CASSTPDRSPGNTIYF. V is TRBV19 and J is TRBJ1-3; the D gene is possibly TRBD1 (6 bases). This CDR3 region has 16 residues. V gave up 4 bases and J gave up 2 bases, with 15 bases separating them. CDR1 and CDR2 from the germline V gene are LNHDA and SQIVND (reference sequence).

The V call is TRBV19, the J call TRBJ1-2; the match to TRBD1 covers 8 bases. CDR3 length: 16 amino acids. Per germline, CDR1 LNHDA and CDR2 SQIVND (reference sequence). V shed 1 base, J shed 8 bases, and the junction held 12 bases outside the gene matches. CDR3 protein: CASSIVPGQGARGYTF. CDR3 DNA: TGTGCCAGTAGTATAGTCCCTGGGCAGGGGGCGCGAGGCTACACCTTC.

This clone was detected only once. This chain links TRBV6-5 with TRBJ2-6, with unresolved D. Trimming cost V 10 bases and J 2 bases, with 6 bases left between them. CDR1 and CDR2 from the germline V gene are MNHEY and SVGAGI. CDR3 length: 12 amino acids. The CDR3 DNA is TGTGCCACCGCGACTGGGGCCAACGTCCTGACTTTC. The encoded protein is CATATGANVLTF.

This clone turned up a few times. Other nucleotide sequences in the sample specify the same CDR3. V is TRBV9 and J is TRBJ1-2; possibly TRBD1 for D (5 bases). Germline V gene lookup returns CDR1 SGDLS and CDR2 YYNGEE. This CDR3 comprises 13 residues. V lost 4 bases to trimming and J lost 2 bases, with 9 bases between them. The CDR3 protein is CASSPDRNYGYTF. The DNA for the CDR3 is TGTGCCAGCAGCCCAGACAGAAACTATGGCTACACCTTC.

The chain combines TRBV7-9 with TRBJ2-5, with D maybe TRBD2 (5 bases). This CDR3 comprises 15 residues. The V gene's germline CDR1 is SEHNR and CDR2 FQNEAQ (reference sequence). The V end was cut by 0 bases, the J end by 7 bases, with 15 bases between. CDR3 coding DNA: TGTGCCAGCAGCTTAGCGTGGACTCAGGCCGGGACCCAGTACTTC. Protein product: CASSLAWTQAGTQYF.

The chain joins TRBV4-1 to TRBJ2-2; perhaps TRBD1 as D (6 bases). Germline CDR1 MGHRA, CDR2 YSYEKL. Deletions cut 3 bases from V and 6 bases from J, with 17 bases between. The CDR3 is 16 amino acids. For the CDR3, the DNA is TGCGCCAGCAGCCATCGGGACAATCAAGGATCCGGGGAGCTGTTTTTT. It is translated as CASSHRDNQGSGELFF.

The chain's CDR3 is CASSQAGEREKLFF. The CDR3 DNA follows: TGCGCCAGCAGCCAAGCTGGGGAACGTGAAAAACTGTTTTTT. The genes are TRBV4-1 and TRBJ1-4; no clear D. Deletions cut 1 base from V and 7 bases from J, with 10 bases between. The CDR3 extends over 14 amino acids. Germline values: CDR1 MGHRA, CDR2 YSYEKL.

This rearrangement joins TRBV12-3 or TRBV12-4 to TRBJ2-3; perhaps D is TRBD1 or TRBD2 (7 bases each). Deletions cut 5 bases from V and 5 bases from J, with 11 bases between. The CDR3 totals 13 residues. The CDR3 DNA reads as TGTGCCAGCAGTCCAGGGGGGGTAGATACGCAGTATTTT. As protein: CASSPGGVDTQYF.

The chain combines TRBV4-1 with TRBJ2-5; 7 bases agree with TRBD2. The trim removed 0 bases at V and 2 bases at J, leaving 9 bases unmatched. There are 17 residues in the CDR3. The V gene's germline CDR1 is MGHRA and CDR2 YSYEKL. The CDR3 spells CASSQDSSGAQQETQYF. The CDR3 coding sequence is TGCGCCAGCAGCCAAGATTCCAGCGGGGCTCAACAAGAGACCCAGTACTTC.

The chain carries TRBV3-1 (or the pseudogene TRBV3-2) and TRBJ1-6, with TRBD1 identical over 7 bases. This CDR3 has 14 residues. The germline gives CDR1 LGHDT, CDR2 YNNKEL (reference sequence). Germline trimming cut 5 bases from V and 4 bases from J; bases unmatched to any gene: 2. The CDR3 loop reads CASSTGQYNSPLHF. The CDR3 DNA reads TGTGCCAGCAGCACGGGACAGTATAATTCACCCCTCCACTTT.

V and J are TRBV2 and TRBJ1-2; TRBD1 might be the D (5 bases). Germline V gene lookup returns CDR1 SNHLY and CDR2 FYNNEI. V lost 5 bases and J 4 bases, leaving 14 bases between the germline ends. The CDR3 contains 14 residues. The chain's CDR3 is CASSPQGRVYGYTF. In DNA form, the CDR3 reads TGTGCCAGCAGTCCCCAAGGCAGGGTCTATGGCTACACCTTC.

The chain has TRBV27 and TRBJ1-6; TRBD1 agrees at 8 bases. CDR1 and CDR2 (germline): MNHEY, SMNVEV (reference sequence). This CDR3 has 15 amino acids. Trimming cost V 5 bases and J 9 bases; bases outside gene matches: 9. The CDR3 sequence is CASSLDRAKVSPLHF. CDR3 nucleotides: TGTGCCAGCAGTCTGGACAGGGCGAAGGTTTCACCCCTCCACTTT.

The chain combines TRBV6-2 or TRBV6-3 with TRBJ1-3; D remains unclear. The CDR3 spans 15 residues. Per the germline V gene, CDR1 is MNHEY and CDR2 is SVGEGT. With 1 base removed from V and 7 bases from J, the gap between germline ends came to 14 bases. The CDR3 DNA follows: TGTGCCAGCAGTTACTTCGCCCGTACCCGGAACACCATATATTTT. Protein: CASSYFARTRNTIYF.

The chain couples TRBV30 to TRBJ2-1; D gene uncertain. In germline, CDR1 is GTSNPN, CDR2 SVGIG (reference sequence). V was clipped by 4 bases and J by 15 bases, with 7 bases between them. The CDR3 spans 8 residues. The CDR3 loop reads CAWNPAFF. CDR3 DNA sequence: TGTGCCTGGAACCCCGCGTTCTTC.

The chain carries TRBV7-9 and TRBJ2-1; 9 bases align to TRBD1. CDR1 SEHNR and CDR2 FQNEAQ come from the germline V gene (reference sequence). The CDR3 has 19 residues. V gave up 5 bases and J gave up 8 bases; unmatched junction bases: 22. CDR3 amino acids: CASSPYRPGQGVTVYEQFF. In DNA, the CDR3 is TGTGCCAGCAGCCCATATCGACCGGGACAGGGAGTCACAGTTTATGAGCAGTTCTTC.

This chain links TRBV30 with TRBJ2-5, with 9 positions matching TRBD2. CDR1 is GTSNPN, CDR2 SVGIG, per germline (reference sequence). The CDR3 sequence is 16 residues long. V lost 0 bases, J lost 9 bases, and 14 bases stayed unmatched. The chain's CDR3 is CAWSVVAGDPKRAQYF. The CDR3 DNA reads TGTGCCTGGAGTGTAGTAGCGGGGGACCCGAAGAGGGCCCAGTACTTC. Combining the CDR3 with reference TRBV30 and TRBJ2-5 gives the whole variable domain SQTIHQWPATLVQPVGSPLSLECTVEGTSNPNLYWYRQAAGRGLQLLFYSVGIGQISSEVPQNLSASRPQDRQFILSSKKLLLSDSGFYLCAWSVVAGDPKRAQYFGPGTRLLVL.

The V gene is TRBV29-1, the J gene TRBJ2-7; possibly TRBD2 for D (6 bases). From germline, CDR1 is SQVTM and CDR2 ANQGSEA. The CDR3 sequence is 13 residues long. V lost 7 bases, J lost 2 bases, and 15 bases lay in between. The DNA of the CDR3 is TGCAGCGCTCGGGGACTGACCCCCTACGAGCAGTACTTC. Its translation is CSARGLTPYEQYF.

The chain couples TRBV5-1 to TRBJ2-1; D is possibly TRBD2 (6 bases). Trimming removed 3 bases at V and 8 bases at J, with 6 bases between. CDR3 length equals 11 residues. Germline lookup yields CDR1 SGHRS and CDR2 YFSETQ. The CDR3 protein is CASSSGDEQFF. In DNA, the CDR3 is TGCGCCAGCAGCTCGGGGGATGAGCAGTTCTTC.

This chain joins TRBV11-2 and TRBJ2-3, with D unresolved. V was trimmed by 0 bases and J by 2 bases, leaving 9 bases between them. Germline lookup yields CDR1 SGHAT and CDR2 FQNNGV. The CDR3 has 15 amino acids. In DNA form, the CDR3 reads TGTGCCAGCAGCTTAGATGGCTACTTCACAGATACGCAGTATTTT. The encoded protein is CASSLDGYFTDTQYF.

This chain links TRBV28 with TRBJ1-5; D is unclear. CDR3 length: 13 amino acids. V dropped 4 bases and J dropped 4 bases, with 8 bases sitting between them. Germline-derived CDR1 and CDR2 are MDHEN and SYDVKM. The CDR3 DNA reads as TGTGCCAGCAGTTGGCAGCAAAATCAGCCCCAGCATTTT. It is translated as CASSWQQNQPQHF.

The CDR3 nucleotides are TGTGCCAGCAGCTTAACAGGGGGCTACGAGCAGTACTTC. Its protein product is CASSLTGGYEQYF. The chain links TRBV7-6 to TRBJ2-7; TRBD1 matches 8 bases. V gave up 2 bases and J gave up 3 bases; unmatched junction bases: 0. From germline, CDR1 is SGHVS and CDR2 FNYEAQ. The CDR3 has 13 amino acids.

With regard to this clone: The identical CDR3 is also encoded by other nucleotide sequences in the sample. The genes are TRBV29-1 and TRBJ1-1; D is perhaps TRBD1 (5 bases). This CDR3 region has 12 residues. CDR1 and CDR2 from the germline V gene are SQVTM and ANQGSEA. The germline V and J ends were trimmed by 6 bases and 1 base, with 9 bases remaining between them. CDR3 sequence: CSVRQGNTEAFF. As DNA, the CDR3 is TGCAGCGTCCGGCAGGGGAACACTGAAGCTTTCTTT. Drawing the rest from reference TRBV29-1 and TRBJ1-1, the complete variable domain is SAVISQKPSRDICQRGTSLTIQCQVDSQVTMMFWYRQQPGQSLTLIATANQGSEATYESGFVIDKFPISRPNLTFSTLTVSNMSPEDSSIYLCSVRQGNTEAFFGQGTRLTVV.

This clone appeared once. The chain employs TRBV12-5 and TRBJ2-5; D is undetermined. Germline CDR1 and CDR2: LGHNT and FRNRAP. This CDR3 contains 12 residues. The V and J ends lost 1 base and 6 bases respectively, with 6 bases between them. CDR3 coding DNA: TGTGCTAGTGGTTTGGGTCCGAAGACCCAGTACTTC. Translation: CASGLGPKTQYF.

CDR3 sequence reads: CASSQGRASGTDTQYF. The CDR3 nucleotides are TGTGCCAGCAGCCAAGGTCGGGCTAGCGGCACAGATACGCAGTATTTT. The chain carries TRBV3-1 (or the pseudogene TRBV3-2) and TRBJ2-3; D might be TRBD2 (6 bases). This CDR3 is 16 amino acids long. Trimming took 1 base from V and 1 from J, leaving 12 bases between them. The germline V gene encodes CDR1 LGHDT and CDR2 YNNKEL (reference sequence).

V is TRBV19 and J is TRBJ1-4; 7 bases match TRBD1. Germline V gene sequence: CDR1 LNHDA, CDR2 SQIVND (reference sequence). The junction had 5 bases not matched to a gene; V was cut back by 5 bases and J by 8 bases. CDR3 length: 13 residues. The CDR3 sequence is CASSPTTGEKLFF. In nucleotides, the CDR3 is TGTGCCAGTAGTCCAACGACAGGGGAAAAACTGTTTTTT.

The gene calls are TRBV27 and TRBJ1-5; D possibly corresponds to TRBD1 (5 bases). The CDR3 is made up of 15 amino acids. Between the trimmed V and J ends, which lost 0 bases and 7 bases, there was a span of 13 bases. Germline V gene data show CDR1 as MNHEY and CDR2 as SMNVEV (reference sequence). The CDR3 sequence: CASSLSSGARQPQHF. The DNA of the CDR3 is TGTGCCAGCAGTTTATCTAGCGGGGCGCGGCAGCCCCAGCATTTT.

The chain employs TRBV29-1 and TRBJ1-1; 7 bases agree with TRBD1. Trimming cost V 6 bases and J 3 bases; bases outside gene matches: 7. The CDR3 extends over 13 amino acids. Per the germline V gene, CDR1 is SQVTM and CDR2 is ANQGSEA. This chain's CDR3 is CSVRRQGDTEAFF. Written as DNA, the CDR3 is TGCAGCGTCCGACGACAGGGAGACACTGAAGCTTTCTTT. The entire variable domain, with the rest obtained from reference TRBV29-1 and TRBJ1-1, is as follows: SAVISQKPSRDICQRGTSLTIQCQVDSQVTMMFWYRQQPGQSLTLIATANQGSEATYESGFVIDKFPISRPNLTFSTLTVSNMSPEDSSIYLCSVRRQGDTEAFFGQGTRLTVV.

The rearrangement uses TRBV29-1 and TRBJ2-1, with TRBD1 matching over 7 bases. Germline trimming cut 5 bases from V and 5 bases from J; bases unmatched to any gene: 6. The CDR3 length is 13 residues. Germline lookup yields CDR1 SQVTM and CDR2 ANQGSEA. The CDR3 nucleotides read TGCAGCGTTAATCCGGGACAGAACAATGAGCAGTTCTTC. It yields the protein CSVNPGQNNEQFF.

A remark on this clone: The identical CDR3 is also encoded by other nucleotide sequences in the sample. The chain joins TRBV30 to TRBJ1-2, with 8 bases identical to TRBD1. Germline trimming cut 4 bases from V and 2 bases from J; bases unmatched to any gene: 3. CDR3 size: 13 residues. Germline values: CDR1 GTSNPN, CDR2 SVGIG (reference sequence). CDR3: CAWTGGANYGYTF. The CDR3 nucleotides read TGTGCCTGGACAGGGGGCGCCAACTATGGCTACACCTTC. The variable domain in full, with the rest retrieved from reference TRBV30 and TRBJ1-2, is SQTIHQWPATLVQPVGSPLSLECTVEGTSNPNLYWYRQAAGRGLQLLFYSVGIGQISSEVPQNLSASRPQDRQFILSSKKLLLSDSGFYLCAWTGGANYGYTFGSGTRLTVV.

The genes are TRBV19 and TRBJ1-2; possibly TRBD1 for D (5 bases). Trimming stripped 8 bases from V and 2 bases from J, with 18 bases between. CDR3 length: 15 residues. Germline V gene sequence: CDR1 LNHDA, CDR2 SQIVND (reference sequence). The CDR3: CASSRAGLQNYGYTF. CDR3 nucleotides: TGTGCCAGTTCCCGGGCAGGGTTGCAAAACTATGGCTACACCTTC. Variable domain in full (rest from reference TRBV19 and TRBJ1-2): DGGITQSPKYLFRKEGQNVTLSCEQNLNHDAMYWYRQDPGQGLRLIYYSQIVNDFQKGDIAEGYSVSREKKESFPLTVTSAQKNPTAFYLCASSRAGLQNYGYTFGSGTRLTVV.

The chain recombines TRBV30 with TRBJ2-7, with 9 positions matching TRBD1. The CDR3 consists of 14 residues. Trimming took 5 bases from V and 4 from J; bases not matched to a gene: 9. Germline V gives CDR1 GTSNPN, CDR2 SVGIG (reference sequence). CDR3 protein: CAWGGQGVGYEQYF. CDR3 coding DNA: TGTGCCTGGGGGGGACAGGGAGTTGGGTACGAGCAGTACTTC.

The CDR3, as DNA: TGTGCCAGCAGTGGGCTCATCCCTAGCGGGGGGGCCTACAATGAGCAGTTCTTC. This sequence encodes CASSGLIPSGGAYNEQFF. The chain couples TRBV6-1 to TRBJ2-1; 12 nucleotides match TRBD2. CDR3 length: 18 amino acids. Trimming took 4 bases from V and 2 from J; bases not matched to a gene: 9. Germline lookup yields CDR1 MNHNS and CDR2 SASEGT.